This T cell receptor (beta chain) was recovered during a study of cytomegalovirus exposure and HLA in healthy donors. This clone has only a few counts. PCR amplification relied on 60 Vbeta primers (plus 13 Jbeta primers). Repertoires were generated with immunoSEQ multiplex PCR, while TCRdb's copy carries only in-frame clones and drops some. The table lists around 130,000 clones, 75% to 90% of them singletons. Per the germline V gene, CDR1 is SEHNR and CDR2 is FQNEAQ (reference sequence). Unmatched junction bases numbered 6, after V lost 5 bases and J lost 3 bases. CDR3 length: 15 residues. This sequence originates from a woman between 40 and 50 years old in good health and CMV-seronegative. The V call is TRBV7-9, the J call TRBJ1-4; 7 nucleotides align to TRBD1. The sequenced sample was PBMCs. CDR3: CASSIRQGSNEKLFF. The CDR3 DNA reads TGTGCCAGCAGCATTAGACAGGGCTCTAATGAAAAACTGTTTTTT.